These T cell receptor beta chains were read from a single sample in a study of blood T cell repertoires in COVID-19. Using immunoSEQ multiplex PCR, the repertoire was profiled, and TCRdb retains in-frame clones only, with some absent. The sample has roughly 330,000 clones; approximately 90% are singletons. Material: peripheral blood. The receptors come from a man aged 30 to 39 with COVID-19, enrolled during active disease. Both conserved end residues are part of each CDR3. D genes are given only for firm matches. Only part of the rows carry a size: once, few, many, or a class if the clone is expanded.

clone_size: few
d_call: TRBD1
v_call: TRBV27
cdr3_length: 15
j_call: TRBJ1-6
cdr3_aa: CASSGGDRGSSPLHF

clone_size: .
d_call: TRBD1
v_call: TRBV5-1
cdr3_length: 15
j_call: TRBJ2-6
cdr3_aa: CASSLDRAGANVLTF

clone_size: .
d_call: TRBD1
v_call: TRBV4-3
cdr3_length: 14
j_call: TRBJ1-2
cdr3_aa: CASSQLGQGYGYTF

clone_size: few
d_call: .
v_call: TRBV18
cdr3_length: 15
j_call: TRBJ1-1
cdr3_aa: CASSSRYESDTEAFF

clone_size: .
d_call: TRBD1
v_call: TRBV6-5
cdr3_length: 13
j_call: TRBJ1-2
cdr3_aa: CASGDRGQYGYTF

clone_size: .
d_call: .
v_call: TRBV28
cdr3_length: 15
j_call: TRBJ1-1
cdr3_aa: CASSPPQWGYTEAFF

clone_size: .
d_call: TRBD1
v_call: TRBV24-1
cdr3_length: 15
j_call: TRBJ1-2
cdr3_aa: CATSDSGTGGWGYTF

clone_size: .
d_call: .
v_call: TRBV4-3
cdr3_length: 12
j_call: TRBJ2-1
cdr3_aa: CASSQVGDEQFF

clone_size: .
d_call: TRBD1
v_call: TRBV9
cdr3_length: 15
j_call: TRBJ2-1
cdr3_aa: CASSKDRGQYNEQFF

clone_size: .
d_call: TRBD1
v_call: TRBV29-1
cdr3_length: 15
j_call: TRBJ2-3
cdr3_aa: CSVEGTGASTDTQYF

clone_size: .
d_call: .
v_call: TRBV4-3
cdr3_length: 16
j_call: TRBJ1-5
cdr3_aa: CASSQEFGPTNQPQHF

clone_size: .
d_call: TRBD2
v_call: TRBV30
cdr3_length: 13
j_call: TRBJ2-3
cdr3_aa: CAWTSGSTDTQYF

clone_size: few
d_call: .
v_call: TRBV27
cdr3_length: 14
j_call: TRBJ2-7
cdr3_aa: CASSRRGAPYEQYF

clone_size: once
d_call: TRBD2
v_call: TRBV19
cdr3_length: 14
j_call: TRBJ2-2
cdr3_aa: CASTYWGGTGELFF

clone_size: .
d_call: .
v_call: TRBV19
cdr3_length: 13
j_call: TRBJ2-3
cdr3_aa: CASSYAITDTQYF

clone_size: .
d_call: .
v_call: TRBV19
cdr3_length: 14
j_call: TRBJ1-1
cdr3_aa: CASRQGRGNTEAFF

clone_size: few
d_call: .
v_call: TRBV6-1
cdr3_length: 15
j_call: TRBJ2-5
cdr3_aa: CASSERSGGWETQYF

clone_size: .
d_call: TRBD2
v_call: TRBV6-2/TRBV6-3
cdr3_length: 16
j_call: TRBJ2-3
cdr3_aa: CASSYFAGGPTDTQYF

clone_size: .
d_call: TRBD1
v_call: TRBV28
cdr3_length: 12
j_call: TRBJ2-1
cdr3_aa: CASSLTGTGQFF

clone_size: .
d_call: TRBD1
v_call: TRBV10-3
cdr3_length: 13
j_call: TRBJ1-1
cdr3_aa: CAITTGGEAEAFF

clone_size: .
d_call: .
v_call: TRBV29-1
cdr3_length: 14
j_call: TRBJ1-4
cdr3_aa: CSVETSSWAEKLFF

clone_size: .
d_call: .
v_call: TRBV7-8
cdr3_length: 13
j_call: TRBJ1-1
cdr3_aa: CASSTQGNTEAFF